The 8 T cell receptor beta chains below were found in one sample sequenced in a study of shared clonotypes between healthy human individuals. Here immunoSEQ multiplex PCR was the method, and the copy in TCRdb shows in-frame clones only, minus some. The repertoire holds 2 million to 2.5 million clones, with 85% to 95% as singletons. The sample comprised naive CD4+ T cells from PBMCs. As to subset: CD45RA+ positively selected. Receptors were obtained from a man aged 18 to 29 in good health. Some clones in this sample may be carry-over from other donors' samples.

This clone was recorded only once. The chain has TRBV9 and TRBJ2-7; TRBD2 matches at 9 bases. V lost 0 bases to trimming and J lost 9 bases; unmatched junction nucleotides: 10. This CDR3 comprises 15 residues. Per the germline V gene, CDR1 is SGDLS and CDR2 is YYNGEE. CDR3 region: CASSVEGTSSAGQYF. The CDR3, as DNA: TGTGCCAGCAGCGTAGAAGGGACTAGCTCAGCAGGGCAGTACTTC.

This clone has a handful of counts. The sample contains more than one DNA sequence encoding this CDR3. The chain combines TRBV5-4 with TRBJ2-3, with TRBD1 identical over 7 bases. J gave up 3 bases and V 0 bases, and 1 base lay outside the gene matches. CDR3 size: 14 residues. CDR1 and CDR2 from the germline V gene are SGHNT and YYREEE (reference sequence). The DNA of the CDR3 is TGTGCCAGCAGCTTGGACAGGGGAACAGATACGCAGTATTTT. This translates into CASSLDRGTDTQYF.

The chain combines TRBV28 with TRBJ2-3; D is unclear. CDR3 length: 13 amino acids. The germline gives CDR1 MDHEN, CDR2 SYDVKM. V was pared by 3 bases and J by 4 bases, with 8 bases between. CDR3 DNA sequence: TGTGCCAGCAGTTTGTACGGGTCAGATACGCAGTATTTT. It translates to CASSLYGSDTQYF.

The chain uses TRBV11-1 and TRBJ2-2; D ambiguous. V gave up 5 bases and J gave up 0 bases, with 10 bases separating them. Germline V CDR1 and CDR2: SGHAT, FQDESV (reference sequence). This CDR3 region has 15 residues. CDR3 DNA: TGTGCCAGCAGCGCCGAACTCGCGAACACCGGGGAGCTGTTTTTT. Translation gives CASSAELANTGELFF.

The V call is TRBV7-3, the J call TRBJ2-7; D is unresolved. V was cut by 1 base and J by 2 bases, with 9 bases left in between. The germline V gene has CDR1 SGHTA and CDR2 FQGTGA. The CDR3 runs 14 residues. CDR3 amino acids: CASSLMAGPYEQYF. The CDR3 DNA reads TGTGCCAGCAGCTTAATGGCAGGACCCTACGAGCAGTACTTC.

The chain recombines TRBV18 with TRBJ2-3; D call uncertain. CDR3 length: 14 residues. V dropped 3 bases and J dropped 8 bases, with 15 bases sitting between them. CDR1 and CDR2 from the germline V gene are KGHSH and LQKENI. The CDR3 here is CASSPTSELGTQYF. The CDR3 coding sequence is TGTGCCAGCTCACCGACCTCGGAGCTGGGTACGCAGTATTTT.

This rearrangement joins TRBV6-5 to TRBJ2-7, with D possibly TRBD1 on 5 matching bases. V dropped 4 bases and J dropped 2 bases, with 9 bases sitting between them. CDR1 is MNHEY, CDR2 SVGAGI, per germline. The CDR3 length is 13 residues. This chain's CDR3 is CASSSSRAYEQYF. The CDR3 DNA sequence: TGTGCCAGCAGTTCCTCCAGGGCCTACGAGCAGTACTTC.

This chain uses TRBV5-6 with TRBJ1-4; weak D call: TRBD1 (6 bases). Deletions cut 4 bases from V and 4 bases from J, with 14 bases between. Germline CDR1 reads SGHDT; CDR2 reads YYEEEE. The CDR3 loop spans 15 amino acids. CDR3 sequence (DNA): TGTGCCAGCAGCGTAGACAGGACCGTTAATGAAAAACTGTTTTTT. This translates into CASSVDRTVNEKLFF.